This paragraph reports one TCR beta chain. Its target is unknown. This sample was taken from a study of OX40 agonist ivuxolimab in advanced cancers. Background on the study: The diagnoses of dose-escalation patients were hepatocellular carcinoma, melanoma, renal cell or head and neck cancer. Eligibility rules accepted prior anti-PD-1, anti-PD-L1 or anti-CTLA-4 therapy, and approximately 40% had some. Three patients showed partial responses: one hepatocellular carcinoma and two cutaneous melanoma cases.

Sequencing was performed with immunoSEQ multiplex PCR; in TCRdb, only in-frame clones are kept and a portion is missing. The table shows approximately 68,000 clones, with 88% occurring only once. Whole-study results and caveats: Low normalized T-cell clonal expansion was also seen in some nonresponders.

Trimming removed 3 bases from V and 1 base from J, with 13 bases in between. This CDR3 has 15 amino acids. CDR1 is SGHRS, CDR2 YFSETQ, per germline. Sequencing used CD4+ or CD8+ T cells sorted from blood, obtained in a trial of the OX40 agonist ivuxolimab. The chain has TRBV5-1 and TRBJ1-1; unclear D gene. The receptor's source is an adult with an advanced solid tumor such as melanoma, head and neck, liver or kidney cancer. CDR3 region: CASSSSRNPNTEAFF. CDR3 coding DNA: TGCGCCAGCAGCTCGTCCCGGAACCCGAACACTGAAGCTTTCTTT.